This T cell receptor (beta chain) was recorded in a study of cytomegalovirus exposure and HLA in healthy donors. Study-wide points: Reportedly, a later analysis found an Asian-associated ancestry cluster had fewer N-insertions than the approximately 600-donor mean.

PCR involved 60 Vbeta and 13 Jbeta primers. The assay was immunoSEQ multiplex PCR, and TCRdb's table has in-frame clones only and misses some. This table lists 95,000 to 150,000 clones. To note about this clone: The antigen remains unidentified.

Trimming removed 0 bases at V and 6 bases at J, with 16 bases between. Germline V gene lookup returns CDR1 SGHRS and CDR2 YFSETQ. The CDR3 covers 15 residues. The receptor was isolated from a man between 18 and 35 years old in good health and CMV-seronegative. The rearrangement joins TRBV5-1 to TRBJ2-7, with D tentatively TRBD2 (6 bases). Material for sequencing was PBMCs. CDR3 region: CASSLATGLGGEQYF. Written as DNA, the CDR3 is TGCGCCAGCAGCTTGGCCACAGGACTGGGAGGCGAGCAGTACTTC.